This T cell receptor beta chain was captured by sequencing in a study of blood T cell repertoires in COVID-19. Study summary: Sources were T cells, B-cell-depleted T cells, or PBMCs; the material itself was cDNA or gDNA.

Original processing methods: Using reference gene primer amplification, nucleated cell counts were estimated. Clones were read by immunoSEQ multiplex PCR, and TCRdb kept only the in-frame ones, dropping some. V and J calls and clone size are given by that table; D and trimming were obtained from the DNA. The table has some 83,000 clones, approximately 88% seen once. This clonotype was obtained from a man aged 55 to 69 with acute or convalescent COVID-19. Sample: peripheral blood.

DNA for the CDR3: TGTGCCAGCAGTTACTCGAACTCGGAGCGACCCGAGCAGTACTTC. Translation gives CASSYSNSERPEQYF. The V and J genes are TRBV6-6 and TRBJ2-7; D not certain. This CDR3 has 15 amino acids. The V gene's germline CDR1 is MNHNY and CDR2 SVGAGI (reference sequence). V dropped 0 bases and J dropped 6 bases, with 15 bases sitting between them.